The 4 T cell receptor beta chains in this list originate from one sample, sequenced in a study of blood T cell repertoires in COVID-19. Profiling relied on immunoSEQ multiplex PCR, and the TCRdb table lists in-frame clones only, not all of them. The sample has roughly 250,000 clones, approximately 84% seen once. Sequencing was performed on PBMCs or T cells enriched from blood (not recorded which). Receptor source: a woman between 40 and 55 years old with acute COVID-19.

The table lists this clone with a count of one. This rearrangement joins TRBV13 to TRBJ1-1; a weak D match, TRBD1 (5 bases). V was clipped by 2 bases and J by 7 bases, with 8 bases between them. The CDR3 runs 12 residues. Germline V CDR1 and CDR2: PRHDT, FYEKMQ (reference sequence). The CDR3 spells CASSLQGLEAFF. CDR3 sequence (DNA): TGTGCCAGCAGCTTACAGGGCCTTGAAGCTTTCTTT.

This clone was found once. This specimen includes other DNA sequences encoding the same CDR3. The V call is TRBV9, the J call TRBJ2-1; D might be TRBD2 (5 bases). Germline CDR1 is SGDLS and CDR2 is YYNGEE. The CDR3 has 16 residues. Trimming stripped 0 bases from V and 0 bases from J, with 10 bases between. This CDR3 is CASSVGLGSSYNEQFF. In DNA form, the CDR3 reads TGTGCCAGCAGCGTAGGCTTGGGGAGCTCCTACAATGAGCAGTTCTTC. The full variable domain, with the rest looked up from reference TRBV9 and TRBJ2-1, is DSGVTQTPKHLITATGQRVTLRCSPRSGDLSVYWYQQSLDQGLQFLIQYYNGEERAKGNILERFSAQQFPDLHSELNLSSLELGDSALYFCASSVGLGSSYNEQFFGPGTRLTVL.

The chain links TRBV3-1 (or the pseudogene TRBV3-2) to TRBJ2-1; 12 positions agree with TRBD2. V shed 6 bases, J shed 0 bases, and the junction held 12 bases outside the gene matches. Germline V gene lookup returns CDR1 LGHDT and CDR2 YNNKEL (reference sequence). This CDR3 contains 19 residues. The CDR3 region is CASSLNGLAGPVSYNEQFF. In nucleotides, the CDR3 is TGTGCCAGCAGTCTCAACGGACTAGCGGGGCCGGTCTCCTACAATGAGCAGTTCTTC.

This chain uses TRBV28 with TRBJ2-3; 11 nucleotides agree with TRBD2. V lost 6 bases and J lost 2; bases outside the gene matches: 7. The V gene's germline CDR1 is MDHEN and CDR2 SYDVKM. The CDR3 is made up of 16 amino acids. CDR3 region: CASRLRLAGPTDTQYF. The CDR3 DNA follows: TGTGCCAGCAGACTTAGACTAGCGGGGCCCACAGATACGCAGTATTTT.